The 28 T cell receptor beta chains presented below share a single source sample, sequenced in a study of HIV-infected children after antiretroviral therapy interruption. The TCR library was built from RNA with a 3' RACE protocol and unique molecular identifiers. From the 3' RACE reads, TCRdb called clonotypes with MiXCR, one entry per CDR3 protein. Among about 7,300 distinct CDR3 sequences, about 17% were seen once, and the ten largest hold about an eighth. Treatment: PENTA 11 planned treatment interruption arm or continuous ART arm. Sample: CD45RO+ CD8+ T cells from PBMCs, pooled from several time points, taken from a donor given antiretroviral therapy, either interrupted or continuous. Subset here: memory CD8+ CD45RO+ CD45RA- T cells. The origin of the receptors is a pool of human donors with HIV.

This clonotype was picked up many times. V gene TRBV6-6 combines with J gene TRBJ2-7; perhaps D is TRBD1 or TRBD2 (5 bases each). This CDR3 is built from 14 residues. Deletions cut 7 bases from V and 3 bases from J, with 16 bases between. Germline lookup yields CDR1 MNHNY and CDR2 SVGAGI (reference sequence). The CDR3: CASIPGPPDYEQYF. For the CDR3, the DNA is TGTGCCAGCATTCCGGGACCCCCCGACTACGAGCAGTACTTC.

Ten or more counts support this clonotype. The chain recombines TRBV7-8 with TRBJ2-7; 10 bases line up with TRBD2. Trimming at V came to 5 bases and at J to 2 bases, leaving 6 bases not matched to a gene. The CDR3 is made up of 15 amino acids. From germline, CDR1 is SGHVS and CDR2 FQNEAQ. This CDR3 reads CASSLLAGDTYEQYF. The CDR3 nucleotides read TGTGCCAGCAGCCTGCTAGCGGGGGATACCTACGAGCAGTACTTC.

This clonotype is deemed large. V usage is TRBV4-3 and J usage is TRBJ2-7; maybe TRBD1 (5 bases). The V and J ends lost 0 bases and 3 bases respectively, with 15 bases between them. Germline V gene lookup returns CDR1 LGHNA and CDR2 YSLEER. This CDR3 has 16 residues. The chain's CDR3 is CASSQDRSGFGYEQYF. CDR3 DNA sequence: TGCGCCAGCAGCCAAGATCGCTCAGGGTTCGGCTACGAGCAGTACTTC.

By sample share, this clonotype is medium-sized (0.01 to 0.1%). This CDR3 is CASSLYGIGNSPLHF. The CDR3 DNA reads as TGTGCCAGCAGCTTATATGGAATCGGGAATTCACCCCTCCACTTT. The chain recombines TRBV7-3 with TRBJ1-6; D remains ambiguous. The CDR3 sequence is 15 residues long. CDR1 and CDR2 (germline): SGHTA, FQGTGA. V was shortened by 2 bases and J by 7 bases, with 12 bases between the two germline ends.

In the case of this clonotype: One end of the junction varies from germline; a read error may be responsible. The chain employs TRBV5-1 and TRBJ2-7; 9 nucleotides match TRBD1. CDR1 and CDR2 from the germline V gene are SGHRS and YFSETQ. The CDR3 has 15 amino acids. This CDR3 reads CAISWTGTGSYEQYF. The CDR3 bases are TGCGCCATCAGCTGGACCGGGACAGGGTCCTACGAGCAGTACTTC.

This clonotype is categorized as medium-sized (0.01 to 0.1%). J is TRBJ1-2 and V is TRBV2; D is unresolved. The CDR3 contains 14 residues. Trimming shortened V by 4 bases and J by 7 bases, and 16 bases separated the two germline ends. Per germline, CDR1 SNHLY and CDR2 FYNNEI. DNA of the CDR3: TGTGCCAGCAGTGTGGACGGCCTCGGTAGTGGCTACACCTTC. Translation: CASSVDGLGSGYTF.

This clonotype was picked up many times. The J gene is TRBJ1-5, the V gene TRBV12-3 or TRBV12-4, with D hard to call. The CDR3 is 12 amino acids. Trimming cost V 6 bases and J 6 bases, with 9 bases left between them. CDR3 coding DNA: TGTGCCAGCAGAGTCGATCTTCAGCCCCAGCATTTT. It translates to CASRVDLQPQHF.

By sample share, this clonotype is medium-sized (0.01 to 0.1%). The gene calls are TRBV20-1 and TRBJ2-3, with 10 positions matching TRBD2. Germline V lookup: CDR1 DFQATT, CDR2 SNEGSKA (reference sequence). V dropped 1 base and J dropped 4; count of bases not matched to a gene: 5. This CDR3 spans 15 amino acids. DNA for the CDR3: TGCAGTGCTAGAGGAGGGACTAGCGTCGCAGATACGCAGTATTTT. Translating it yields CSARGGTSVADTQYF.

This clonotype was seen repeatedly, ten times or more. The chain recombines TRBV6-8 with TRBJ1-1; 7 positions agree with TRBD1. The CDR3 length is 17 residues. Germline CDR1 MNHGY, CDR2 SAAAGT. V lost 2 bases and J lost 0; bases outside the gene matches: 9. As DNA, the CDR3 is TGTGCCAGCAGTTACCAGGTGGTGGGACAGATGAACACTGAAGCTTTCTTT. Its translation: CASSYQVVGQMNTEAFF.

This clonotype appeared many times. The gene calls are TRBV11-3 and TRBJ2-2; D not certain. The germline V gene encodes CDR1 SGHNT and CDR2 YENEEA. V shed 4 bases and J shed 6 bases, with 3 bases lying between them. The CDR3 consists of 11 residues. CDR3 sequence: CASSSPGELFF. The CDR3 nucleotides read TGTGCCAGCAGCTCGCCCGGGGAGCTGTTTTTT. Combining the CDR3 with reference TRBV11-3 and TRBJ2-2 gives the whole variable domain EAGVVQSPRYKIIEKKQPVAFWCNPISGHNTLYWYLQNLGQGPELLIRYENEEAVDDSQLPKDRFSAERLKGVDSTLKIQPAELGDSAVYLCASSSPGELFFGEGSRLTVL.

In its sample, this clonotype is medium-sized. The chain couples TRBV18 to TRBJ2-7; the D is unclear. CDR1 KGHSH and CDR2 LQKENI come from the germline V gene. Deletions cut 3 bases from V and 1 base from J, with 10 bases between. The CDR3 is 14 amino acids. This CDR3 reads CASSPSGPSYEQYF. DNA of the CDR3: TGTGCCAGCTCACCGTCCGGCCCTTCCTACGAGCAGTACTTC.

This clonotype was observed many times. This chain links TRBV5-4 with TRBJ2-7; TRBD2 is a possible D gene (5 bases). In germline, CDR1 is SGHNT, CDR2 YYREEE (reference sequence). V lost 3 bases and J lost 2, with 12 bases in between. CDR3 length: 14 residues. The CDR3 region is CASSSTAVTYEQYF. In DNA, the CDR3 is TGTGCCAGCAGCTCCACAGCGGTGACCTACGAGCAGTACTTC.

Here the CDR3 reads CASSPTGNEQYF. The CDR3 nucleotides read TGTGCCAGCTCTCCTACAGGGAACGAGCAGTACTTC. The J gene is TRBJ2-7, the V gene TRBV18; weak D call: TRBD1 (6 bases). The CDR3 length is 12 residues. Germline CDR1 reads KGHSH; CDR2 reads LQKENI. V was shortened by 6 bases and J by 5 bases, with 11 bases between the two germline ends.

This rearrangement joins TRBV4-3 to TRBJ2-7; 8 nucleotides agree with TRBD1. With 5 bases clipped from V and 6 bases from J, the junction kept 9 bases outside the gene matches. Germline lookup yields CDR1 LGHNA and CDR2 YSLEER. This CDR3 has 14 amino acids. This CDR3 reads CASSMARGPSEQYF. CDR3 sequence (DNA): TGCGCCAGCAGCATGGCCAGGGGGCCGAGCGAGCAGTACTTC.

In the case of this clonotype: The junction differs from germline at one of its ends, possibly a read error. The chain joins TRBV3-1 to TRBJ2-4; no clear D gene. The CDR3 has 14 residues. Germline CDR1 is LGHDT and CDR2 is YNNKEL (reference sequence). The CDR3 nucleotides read TGTGCCAGCAGTCAAGATCTAGTATTTAACATTCAGTACTTC. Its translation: CASSQDLVFNIQYF.

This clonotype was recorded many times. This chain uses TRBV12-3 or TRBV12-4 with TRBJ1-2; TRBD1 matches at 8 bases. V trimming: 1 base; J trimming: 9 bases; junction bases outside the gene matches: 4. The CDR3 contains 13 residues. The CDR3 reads CASSLDQGASYTF. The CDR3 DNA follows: TGTGCCAGCAGTTTAGATCAGGGGGCTAGCTACACCTTC.

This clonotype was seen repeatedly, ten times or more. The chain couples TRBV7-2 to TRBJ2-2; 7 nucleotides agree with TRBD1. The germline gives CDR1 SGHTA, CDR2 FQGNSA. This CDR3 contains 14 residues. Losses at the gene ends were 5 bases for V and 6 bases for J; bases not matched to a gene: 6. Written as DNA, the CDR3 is TGTGCCAGCAGCCAAGAGGGGGCGTCCGGGGAGCTGTTTTTT. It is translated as CASSQEGASGELFF.

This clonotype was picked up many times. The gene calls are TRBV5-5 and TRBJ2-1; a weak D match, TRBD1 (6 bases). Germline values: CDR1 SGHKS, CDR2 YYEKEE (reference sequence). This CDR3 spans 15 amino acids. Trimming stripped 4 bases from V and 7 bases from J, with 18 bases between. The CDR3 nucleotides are TGTGCCAGCAGCAGTATCAGGGTAGGGGGAAATGAGCAGTTCTTC. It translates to CASSSIRVGGNEQFF.

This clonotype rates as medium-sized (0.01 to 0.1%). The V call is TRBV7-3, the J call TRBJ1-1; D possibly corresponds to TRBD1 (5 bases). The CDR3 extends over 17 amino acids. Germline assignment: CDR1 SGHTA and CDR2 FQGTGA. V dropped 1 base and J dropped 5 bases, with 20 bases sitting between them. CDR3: CASSLKRAGQGGTEAFF. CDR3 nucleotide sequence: TGTGCCAGCAGCTTAAAAAGGGCGGGCCAGGGTGGAACTGAAGCTTTCTTT.

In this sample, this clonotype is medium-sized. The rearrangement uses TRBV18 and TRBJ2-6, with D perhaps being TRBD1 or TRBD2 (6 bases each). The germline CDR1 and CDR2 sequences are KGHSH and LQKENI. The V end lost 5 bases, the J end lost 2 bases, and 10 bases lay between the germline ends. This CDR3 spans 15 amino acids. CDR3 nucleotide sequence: TGTGCCAGCTCAGGAGGGGGTCCTGGGGCCAACGTCCTGACTTTC. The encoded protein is CASSGGGPGANVLTF.

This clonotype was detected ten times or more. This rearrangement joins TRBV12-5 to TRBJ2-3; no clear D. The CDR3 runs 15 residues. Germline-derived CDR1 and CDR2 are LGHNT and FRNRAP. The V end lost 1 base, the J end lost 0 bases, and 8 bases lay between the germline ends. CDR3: CASGLGQTSTDTQYF. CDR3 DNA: TGTGCTAGTGGTTTGGGCCAAACTAGCACAGATACGCAGTATTTT.

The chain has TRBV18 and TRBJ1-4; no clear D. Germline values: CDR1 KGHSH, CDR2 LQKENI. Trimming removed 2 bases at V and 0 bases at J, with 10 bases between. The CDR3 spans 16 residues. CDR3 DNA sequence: TGTGCCAGCTCACCAAGGATCAGGTCAACTAATGAAAAACTGTTTTTT. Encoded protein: CASSPRIRSTNEKLFF.

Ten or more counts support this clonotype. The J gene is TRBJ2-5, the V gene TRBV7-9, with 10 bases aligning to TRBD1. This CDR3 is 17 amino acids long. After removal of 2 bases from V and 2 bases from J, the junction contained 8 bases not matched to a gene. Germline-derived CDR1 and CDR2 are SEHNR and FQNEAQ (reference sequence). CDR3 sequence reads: CASSLLTGTGAQETQYF. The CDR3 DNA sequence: TGTGCCAGCAGCTTACTAACAGGGACAGGGGCTCAAGAGACCCAGTACTTC.

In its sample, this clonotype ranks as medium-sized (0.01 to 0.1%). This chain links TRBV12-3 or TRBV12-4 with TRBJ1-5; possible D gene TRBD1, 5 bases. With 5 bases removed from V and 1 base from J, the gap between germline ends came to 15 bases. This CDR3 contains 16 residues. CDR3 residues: CASSPLPGQSNQPQHF. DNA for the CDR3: TGTGCCAGCAGTCCATTACCCGGACAAAGCAATCAGCCCCAGCATTTT.

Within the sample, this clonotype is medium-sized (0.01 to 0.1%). CDR3 bases: TGTGCCATCAGGTCCAATTGGAACACTGAAGCTTTCTTT. It is translated as CAIRSNWNTEAFF. V is TRBV10-3 and J is TRBJ1-1; D remains ambiguous. The CDR3 has 13 amino acids. CDR1 ENHRY and CDR2 SYGVKD come from the germline V gene. V shed 6 bases and J shed 1 base, with 9 bases lying between them.

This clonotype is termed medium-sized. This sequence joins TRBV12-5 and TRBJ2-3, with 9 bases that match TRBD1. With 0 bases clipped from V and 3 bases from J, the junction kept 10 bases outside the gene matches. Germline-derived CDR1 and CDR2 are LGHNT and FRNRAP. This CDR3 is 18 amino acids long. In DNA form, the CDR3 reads TGTGCTAGTGGTTTGGTACCCGGGACAGGGATATTAACAGATACGCAGTATTTT. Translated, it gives CASGLVPGTGILTDTQYF.

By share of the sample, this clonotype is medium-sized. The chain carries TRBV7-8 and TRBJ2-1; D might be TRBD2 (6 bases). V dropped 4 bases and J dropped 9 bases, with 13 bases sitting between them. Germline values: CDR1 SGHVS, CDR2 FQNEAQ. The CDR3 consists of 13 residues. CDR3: CASSSSSDTEQFF. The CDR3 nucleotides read TGTGCCAGCAGCTCATCTAGCGATACTGAGCAGTTCTTC. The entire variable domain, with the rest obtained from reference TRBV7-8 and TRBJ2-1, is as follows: GAGVSQSPRYKVAKRGQDVALRCDPISGHVSLFWYQQALGQGPEFLTYFQNEAQLDKSGLPSDRFFAERPEGSVSTLKIQRTQQEDSAVYLCASSSSSDTEQFFGPGTRLTVL.

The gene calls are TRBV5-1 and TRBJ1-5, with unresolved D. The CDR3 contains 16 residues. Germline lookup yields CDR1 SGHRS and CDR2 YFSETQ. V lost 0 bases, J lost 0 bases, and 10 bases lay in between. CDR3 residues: CASSLDGGNSNQPQHF. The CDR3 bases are TGCGCCAGCAGCTTGGATGGAGGGAATAGCAATCAGCCCCAGCATTTT.